This record concerns one TCR beta chain sequence. Its matching antigen is unknown. The data were obtained in a study of T cell responses to AZD1222 COVID-19 vaccine. Study as a whole: Doses given second, at about 4 or about 12 weeks, were pooled.

TCRdb's table, derived via immunoSEQ multiplex PCR, lists solely in-frame clones and lacks some. Altogether 120,000 or so clones are present, 90% being singletons, with the ten largest covering roughly 7%. Findings and caveats of the study: There were vaccine-associated CD4 TCRs across spike, dominant at 160-218 and 743-854. The reported proportion of spike-specific TCRs targeting unmutated variant regions was nearly half.

Germline V lookup: CDR1 LNHNV, CDR2 YYDKDF (reference sequence). V lost 3 bases and J lost 4, with 16 bases in between. The CDR3 totals 16 residues. This clonotype was sampled from an adult in good health. The specimen was peripheral blood, collected on day 0 of AZD1222 vaccination. The V and J genes are TRBV15 and TRBJ2-1, with a tentative D call TRBD2 (6 bases). CDR3 sequence reads: CATSSPVPSAYNEQFF. For the CDR3, the DNA is TGTGCCACCAGCAGTCCGGTGCCTAGCGCTTACAATGAGCAGTTCTTC.